Listed here are 20 T cell receptor beta chains from one sample, sequenced in a study of CD8+ T cells in alopecia areata. Extracted from the samples, RNA was reverse transcribed into cDNA to serve as the sequencing template. Clones were read by immunoSEQ multiplex PCR, and TCRdb kept only the in-frame ones, dropping some. The sample lists under 250,000 clones; 57% were seen once. Sequenced here: CD4+ T cells sorted from blood, sampled at week 0. The source of these receptors is a human donor with alopecia areata.

The chain carries TRBV25-1 and TRBJ1-2, with 10 positions matching TRBD1. This CDR3 has 11 amino acids. V shed 10 bases, J shed 8 bases, and the junction held 4 bases outside the gene matches. Germline V gene data show CDR1 as MGHDK and CDR2 as SYGVNS. CDR3 residues: CATGQGRGYTF. CDR3 DNA: TGTGCCACGGGACAGGGGCGAGGCTACACCTTC.

The chain recombines TRBV7-9 with TRBJ2-3; 7 nucleotides agree with TRBD1. The CDR3 extends over 15 amino acids. Trimming at V came to 1 base and at J to 5 bases, leaving 6 bases not matched to a gene. CDR1 and CDR2 (germline): SEHNR, FQNEAQ (reference sequence). The CDR3 DNA is TGTGCCAGCAGCTTAGATCATGGGACAGAAGATACGCAGTATTTT. As protein: CASSLDHGTEDTQYF.

CDR3 sequence: CACPAGSPEGHEQFF. The CDR3 DNA reads as TGTGCCTGCCCTGCCGGTTCGCCCGAGGGACATGAGCAGTTCTTC. The chain recombines TRBV30 with TRBJ2-1; TRBD1 or TRBD2 may be the D gene (5 bases each). V gave up 6 bases and J gave up 8 bases, with 23 bases separating them. The CDR3 is 15 amino acids. The germline V gene encodes CDR1 GTSNPN and CDR2 SVGIG (reference sequence).

The V gene is TRBV5-4, the J gene TRBJ1-5, with TRBD1 as a possible D gene (6 bases). Trimming cost V 4 bases and J 7 bases, with 15 bases left between them. This CDR3 contains 14 residues. Germline V gene sequence: CDR1 SGHNT, CDR2 YYREEE (reference sequence). The CDR3 here is CASSAAGRGQPQHF. The CDR3 nucleotides are TGTGCCAGCAGCGCCGCCGGCAGGGGACAGCCCCAGCATTTT.

At least ten counts were recorded for this clone. The chain couples TRBV28 to TRBJ1-3, with D tentatively TRBD1 (5 bases). From germline, CDR1 is MDHEN and CDR2 SYDVKM. The CDR3 extends over 15 amino acids. V lost 6 bases, J lost 0 bases, and 12 bases lay in between. The CDR3 DNA is TGTGCCAGCAGATGGGGACCGCTCTCTGGAAACACCATATATTTT. It yields the protein CASRWGPLSGNTIYF.

This clone was observed a handful of times. The CDR3 is CASSLGMGISAFF. DNA of the CDR3: TGTGCCAGCAGCTTAGGGATGGGTATTTCAGCTTTCTTT. The chain is built from TRBV7-2 and TRBJ1-1; D remains unclear. The ends were cut back, 1 base at V and 10 bases at J, with 13 bases in the middle. The germline gives CDR1 SGHTA, CDR2 FQGNSA. CDR3 length: 13 amino acids. Using reference TRBV7-2 and TRBJ1-1 for the parts outside the CDR3, the full variable domain is GAGVSQSPSNKVTEKGKDVELRCDPISGHTALYWYRQSLGQGLEFLIYFQGNSAPDKSGLPSDRFSAERTGGSVSTLTIQRTQQEDSAVYLCASSLGMGISAFFGQGTRLTVV.

This clone was picked up many times. The chain recombines TRBV15 with TRBJ1-1; 11 bases fit TRBD1. There are 15 residues in the CDR3. J lost 5 bases, V lost 5 bases, and 7 bases had no gene match. Per the germline V gene, CDR1 is LNHNV and CDR2 is YYDKDF (reference sequence). The CDR3 DNA reads as TGTGCCACCAGCGCCGGGACAGGGGGGAGAACTGAAGCTTTCTTT. It encodes CATSAGTGGRTEAFF.

The CDR3 nucleotides read TGCAGCGTAGCGGACAGGGGTTATTATGGCTACACCTTC. This sequence encodes CSVADRGYYGYTF. The chain combines TRBV29-1 with TRBJ1-2, with 9 positions matching TRBD1. The trim removed 6 bases at V and 5 bases at J, leaving 7 bases unmatched. The germline CDR1 and CDR2 sequences are SQVTM and ANQGSEA. This CDR3 is built from 13 residues.

This sequence joins TRBV5-1 and TRBJ1-1; weak D call: TRBD1 (5 bases). Trimming pared 0 bases from V and 7 bases from J, leaving 10 bases between. Germline CDR1 SGHRS, CDR2 YFSETQ. The CDR3 contains 13 residues. CDR3 bases: TGCGCCAGCAGCTTGGCGGCGGGACTTGAAGCTTTCTTT. It specifies CASSLAAGLEAFF.

Note on this clone: The identical CDR3 is also encoded by other nucleotide sequences in the sample. The chain carries TRBV5-1 and TRBJ1-1; D unresolved. CDR1 and CDR2 (germline): SGHRS, YFSETQ. V was cut by 4 bases and J by 2 bases, with 3 bases left in between. The CDR3 is 11 residues long. The CDR3 DNA sequence: TGCGCCAGCAGCGGAAACACTGAAGCTTTCTTT. It encodes CASSGNTEAFF. The variable domain in full, completed from reference TRBV5-1 and TRBJ1-1, reads KAGVTQTPRYLIKTRGQQVTLSCSPISGHRSVSWYQQTPGQGLQFLFEYFSETQRNKGNFPGRFSGRQFSNSRSEMNVSTLELGDSALYLCASSGNTEAFFGQGTRLTVV.

CDR3 protein: CASSFTGGGETQYF. CDR3 bases: TGTGCCAGCAGCTTTACGGGGGGCGGGGAGACCCAGTACTTC. This rearrangement joins TRBV7-2 to TRBJ2-5; perhaps TRBD2 as D (7 bases). This CDR3 has 14 residues. In germline, CDR1 is SGHTA, CDR2 FQGNSA. V lost 3 bases and J 5 bases, leaving 13 bases between the germline ends.

V and J are TRBV13 and TRBJ1-2, with a weak D call TRBD1 (6 bases). Germline V gene lookup returns CDR1 PRHDT and CDR2 FYEKMQ (reference sequence). The CDR3 has 13 residues. V lost 6 bases, J lost 4 bases, and 12 bases lay in between. CDR3 in DNA: TGTGCCAGCAGAGGGGGAGGGTCCTATGGCTACACCTTC. Its translation: CASRGGGSYGYTF.

This clone was counted a single time. The rearrangement joins TRBV7-9 to TRBJ2-7; 10 bases line up with TRBD1. CDR3 length equals 15 residues. Germline-derived CDR1 and CDR2 are SEHNR and FQNEAQ (reference sequence). Trimming took 5 bases from V and 3 from J; bases not matched to a gene: 7. The CDR3, as DNA: TGTGCCAGCAGCGGAGGACAGGGGGTAGACTACGAGCAGTACTTC. Its protein product is CASSGGQGVDYEQYF. The variable domain in full, with the rest retrieved from reference TRBV7-9 and TRBJ2-7, is DTGVSQNPRHKITKRGQNVTFRCDPISEHNRLYWYRQTLGQGPEFLTYFQNEAQLEKSRLLSDRFSAERPKGSFSTLEIQRTEQGDSAMYLCASSGGQGVDYEQYFGPGTRLTVT.

The chain couples TRBV6-6 to TRBJ1-4; tentative D call: TRBD1 (6 bases). There are 13 residues in the CDR3. V lost 1 base, J lost 11 bases, and 11 bases lay in between. CDR1 and CDR2 from the germline V gene are MNHNY and SVGAGI (reference sequence). As DNA, the CDR3 is TGTGCCAGCAGTTACTACAGGGCGGGCAAACTGTTTTTT. This codes for CASSYYRAGKLFF.

The CDR3 sequence: CASSQRQGQKGDTQYF. CDR3 DNA: TGTGCCAGCAGCCAAAGACAGGGACAGAAGGGGGATACGCAGTATTTT. The chain has TRBV5-4 and TRBJ2-3, with 7 positions matching TRBD1. Germline V gives CDR1 SGHNT, CDR2 YYREEE (reference sequence). This CDR3 has 16 residues. The V gene end was trimmed by 4 bases and the J gene end by 6 bases; junction bases not matched to a gene: 14.

This chain joins TRBV5-1 and TRBJ2-5; 10 bases align to TRBD1. V lost 0 bases to trimming and J lost 3 bases; unmatched junction nucleotides: 2. Germline loops: CDR1 SGHRS, CDR2 YFSETQ. The length of the CDR3 is 15 residues. The CDR3 is CASSLAGQGEETQYF. CDR3 DNA: TGCGCCAGCAGCTTGGCCGGACAGGGGGAAGAGACCCAGTACTTC.

This chain connects TRBV4-1 to TRBJ2-2; perhaps TRBD1 as D (5 bases). The V gene lost 2 bases and the J gene lost 2 bases, with 9 bases spanning the gap. The CDR3 sequence is 15 residues long. Germline V CDR1 and CDR2: MGHRA, YSYEKL. The CDR3 DNA reads as TGCGCCAGCAGCCAACCTCAGGGTAACACCGGGGAGCTGTTTTTT. Residues: CASSQPQGNTGELFF.

This chain links TRBV7-2 with TRBJ1-2; the D is unclear. Germline V gives CDR1 SGHTA, CDR2 FQGNSA. The CDR3 consists of 15 residues. Trimming cost V 1 base and J 2 bases, with 11 bases left between them. CDR3 loop: CASSLGEGPNYGYTF. CDR3 DNA sequence: TGTGCCAGCAGCTTAGGCGAGGGTCCGAACTATGGCTACACCTTC.

This clone was seen a single time. This chain uses TRBV5-1 with TRBJ2-7; 9 bases line up with TRBD2. From germline, CDR1 is SGHRS and CDR2 YFSETQ. This CDR3 spans 15 amino acids. Trimming at V came to 5 bases and at J to 2 bases, leaving 8 bases not matched to a gene. CDR3 amino acids: CASSLSRGGPYEQYF. As DNA, the CDR3 is TGCGCCAGCAGTCTTTCGCGGGGGGGCCCCTACGAGCAGTACTTC.

CDR3 coding DNA: TGCGCCAGCAGCCAAGATACATTCTCCTATGGCTACACCTTC. It is translated as CASSQDTFSYGYTF. The chain is built from TRBV4-1 and TRBJ1-2, with D unclear. Trimming took off 0 bases at V and 4 bases at J, with 9 bases between the two ends. The CDR3 has 14 amino acids. Germline V lookup: CDR1 MGHRA, CDR2 YSYEKL.